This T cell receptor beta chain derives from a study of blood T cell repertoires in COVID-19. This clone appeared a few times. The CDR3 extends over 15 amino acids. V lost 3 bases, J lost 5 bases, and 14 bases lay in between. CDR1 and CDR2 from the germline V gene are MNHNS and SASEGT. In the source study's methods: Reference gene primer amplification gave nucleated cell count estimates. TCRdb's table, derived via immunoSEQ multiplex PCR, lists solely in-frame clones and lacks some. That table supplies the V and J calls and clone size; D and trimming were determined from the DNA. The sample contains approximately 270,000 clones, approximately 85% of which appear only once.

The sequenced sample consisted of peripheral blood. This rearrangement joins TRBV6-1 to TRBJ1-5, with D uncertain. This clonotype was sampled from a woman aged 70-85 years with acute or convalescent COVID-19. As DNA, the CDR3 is TGTGCCAGCAGTGAGATGTCCGGACTTTATCAGCCCCAGCATTTT. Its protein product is CASSEMSGLYQPQHF.